This TCR beta chain was documented in a study of blood T cell repertoires in COVID-19. Across the study: PBMCs, B-cell-depleted T cells, or T cells were the source of the cDNA or gDNA that made up the material.

This table comes from immunoSEQ multiplex PCR, and its TCRdb copy is limited to in-frame clones, with some not included. The sample shows 250,000 to 300,000 clones, about 91% of them seen only once. The sequence came from a woman between 25 and 40 years old who had recovered from COVID-19. The sample comprised peripheral blood.

The CDR3 nucleotides are TGTGCCATCAGCAGAACCGGGACAGATGACTACAATGAGCAGTTCTTC. This encodes CAISRTGTDDYNEQFF. The rearrangement joins TRBV10-3 to TRBJ2-1, with 7 positions matching TRBD1. V was clipped by 6 bases and J by 3 bases; unmatched bases: 11. The germline CDR1 and CDR2 sequences are ENHRY and SYGVKD. The CDR3 contains 16 residues.